The 29 T cell receptor beta chains listed next were all sequenced from one sample in a study of beta chain features in type 1 diabetes. Every isolated RNA sample was fully reverse transcribed, so sequencing captured expressed TCRB transcripts. Sequenced by immunoSEQ multiplex PCR; TCRdb stores in-frame clones only, minus some. The sample lists approximately 170,000 clones; less than 9.5% were seen once. Sequenced sample: central memory CD4+ T cells from blood. The receptors were sampled from a young woman in good health.

This clone was observed a few times. The V call is TRBV11-2, the J call TRBJ1-3; the D gene is possibly TRBD1 (5 bases). The V gene's germline CDR1 is SGHAT and CDR2 FQNNGV. The CDR3 runs to 14 residues. Trimming took off 3 bases at V and 4 bases at J, with 10 bases between the two ends. CDR3 DNA: TGTGCCAGCAGCTTTAACAGGCTGGGAAACACCATATATTTT. It translates to CASSFNRLGNTIYF.

This clone turned up a few times. The CDR3 DNA sequence: TGTGCCAGCAGCCTTAACACCGGGGAGCTGTTTTTT. Amino acids: CASSLNTGELFF. V is TRBV7-9 and J is TRBJ2-2; D uncertain. Trimming stripped 5 bases from V and 2 bases from J, with 3 bases between. This CDR3 is 12 amino acids long. Germline CDR1 is SEHNR and CDR2 is FQNEAQ (reference sequence). The entire variable domain, with the rest obtained from reference TRBV7-9 and TRBJ2-2, is as follows: DTGVSQNPRHKITKRGQNVTFRCDPISEHNRLYWYRQTLGQGPEFLTYFQNEAQLEKSRLLSDRFSAERPKGSFSTLEIQRTEQGDSAMYLCASSLNTGELFFGEGSRLTVL.

This clone has only a few counts. The V gene is TRBV29-1, the J gene TRBJ2-1, with TRBD2 matching over 7 bases. CDR1 SQVTM and CDR2 ANQGSEA come from the germline V gene. This CDR3 comprises 15 residues. V shed 1 base and J 4 bases; nucleotides not matched to a gene: 7. CDR3 DNA: TGCAGCGTTGAAGTGACGGGGGGTGGGTACAATGAGCAGTTCTTC. Its translation is CSVEVTGGGYNEQFF.

In its sample, this clone was seen a few times. This chain links TRBV20-1 with TRBJ2-1, with no clear D. The ends were cut back, 7 bases at V and 5 bases at J, with 6 bases in the middle. The CDR3 covers 10 residues. Germline V lookup: CDR1 DFQATT, CDR2 SNEGSKA (reference sequence). As DNA, the CDR3 is TGCAGTGTTCAAAACAATGAGCAGTTCTTC. This encodes CSVQNNEQFF.

This chain joins TRBV15 and TRBJ2-5; 8 positions agree with TRBD2. Looked up from germline, CDR1 is LNHNV and CDR2 is YYDKDF (reference sequence). The CDR3 has 15 residues. Trimming at V came to 5 bases and at J to 4 bases, leaving 9 bases not matched to a gene. CDR3 loop: CATSPRPGTRETQYF. DNA for the CDR3: TGTGCCACCAGCCCCCGTCCCGGGACTAGAGAGACCCAGTACTTC. The full variable domain, with the rest looked up from reference TRBV15 and TRBJ2-5, is DAMVIQNPRYQVTQFGKPVTLSCSQTLNHNVMYWYQQKSSQAPKLLFHYYDKDFNNEADTPDNFQSRRPNTSFCFLDIRSPGLGDTAMYLCATSPRPGTRETQYFGPGTRLLVL.

This clone was observed a few times. The chain has TRBV29-1 and TRBJ2-7; 10 positions match TRBD1. CDR1 SQVTM and CDR2 ANQGSEA come from the germline V gene. The V gene end was trimmed by 6 bases and the J gene end by 3 bases; junction bases not matched to a gene: 8. The CDR3 covers 14 residues. The DNA for the CDR3 is TGCAGCGTCAGCCGGGACAGGGGACACTACGAGCAGTACTTC. It is translated as CSVSRDRGHYEQYF.

This clone turned up a few times. The genes are TRBV6-1 and TRBJ2-1, with 8 bases aligning to TRBD1. J gave up 6 bases and V 7 bases, and 5 bases lay outside the gene matches. The length of the CDR3 is 13 residues. Germline CDR1 MNHNS, CDR2 SASEGT. CDR3 in DNA: TGTGCCAGCATCAAGGACAGGGTCAATGAGCAGTTCTTC. Translation gives CASIKDRVNEQFF.

The sample holds a few counts of this clone. The chain combines TRBV7-2 with TRBJ2-7; TRBD1 is a possible D gene (5 bases). Per germline, CDR1 SGHTA and CDR2 FQGNSA. The CDR3 has 14 residues. Between the trimmed V and J ends, which lost 4 bases and 1 base, there was a span of 11 bases. The CDR3 nucleotides are TGTGCCAGCAGCTCGTATCAGGGATCCTACGAGCAGTACTTC. Protein product: CASSSYQGSYEQYF.

This clone came up a few times. Here the CDR3 reads CAWSVGGKLFF. The CDR3 DNA is TGTGCCTGGAGTGTCGGAGGAAAACTGTTTTTT. This sequence joins TRBV30 and TRBJ1-4, with D uncertain. The V gene's germline CDR1 is GTSNPN and CDR2 SVGIG (reference sequence). Trimming removed 0 bases from V and 10 bases from J, with 6 bases in between. CDR3 length equals 11 residues.

The chain uses TRBV7-9 and TRBJ2-5; 7 positions match TRBD1. The CDR3 spans 15 residues. V shed 3 bases and J 2 bases; nucleotides not matched to a gene: 6. CDR1 is SEHNR, CDR2 FQNEAQ, per germline (reference sequence). The CDR3 reads CASSLLGTEQETQYF. The CDR3 region has the DNA TGTGCCAGCAGCTTGTTGGGGACAGAGCAAGAGACCCAGTACTTC.

For this clone: At one end, the junction sequence differs from germline, possibly due to a read error. V is TRBV7-7 and J is TRBJ2-1, with D uncertain. Germline loops: CDR1 SSHAT, CDR2 FNYEAQ (reference sequence). The CDR3 covers 15 residues. The CDR3 DNA is TGTGCTAGCAGCTTAAGGCGGAGCTCCTACAATGAGCAGTTCTTC. Amino acids: CASSLRRSSYNEQFF.

The chain links TRBV27 to TRBJ1-1; D call uncertain. The germline V gene has CDR1 MNHEY and CDR2 SMNVEV (reference sequence). With 2 bases removed from V and 2 bases from J, the gap between germline ends came to 6 bases. This CDR3 contains 13 residues. CDR3 in amino acids: CASSLRSNTEAFF. The CDR3 nucleotides are TGTGCCAGCAGTTTACGGAGTAACACTGAAGCTTTCTTT.

The V and J genes are TRBV11-3 and TRBJ2-5, with 7 bases lining up with TRBD1. The J segment lost 9 bases and the V segment lost 4 bases, leaving 8 bases of the junction unmatched. The CDR3 length is 13 residues. Per germline, CDR1 SGHNT and CDR2 YENEEA. CDR3 region: CASSSGDDRAQYF. The CDR3 DNA follows: TGTGCCAGCAGCTCGGGTGACGACAGGGCCCAGTACTTC.

The sample holds a few counts of this clone. The DNA for the CDR3 is TGTGCCAGCAGCTGGACAGGGTTAGACACTGAAGCTTTCTTT. This sequence encodes CASSWTGLDTEAFF. The chain is built from TRBV2 and TRBJ1-1; 8 nucleotides agree with TRBD1. The junction had 6 bases not matched to a gene; V was cut back by 6 bases and J by 3 bases. Germline V lookup: CDR1 SNHLY, CDR2 FYNNEI. The CDR3 is made up of 14 amino acids.

This chain connects TRBV14 to TRBJ1-2; weak D call: TRBD1 (5 bases). The V and J ends lost 3 bases and 6 bases respectively, with 17 bases between them. Germline lookup yields CDR1 SGHDN and CDR2 FVKESK. The CDR3 is 15 amino acids. For the CDR3, the DNA is TGTGCCAGCAGCCATGACAGTACGTTAAGGGATGGCTACACCTTC. Amino acid sequence: CASSHDSTLRDGYTF.

A few counts support this clone. This chain connects TRBV5-1 to TRBJ2-7, with D maybe TRBD2 (5 bases). Trimming stripped 0 bases from V and 6 bases from J, with 13 bases between. CDR1 SGHRS and CDR2 YFSETQ come from the germline V gene. CDR3 size: 14 residues. CDR3 in amino acids: CASSLDPSSFEQYF. CDR3 in DNA: TGCGCCAGCAGCTTGGACCCTAGCAGTTTCGAGCAGTACTTC.

This clone was seen a few times. This chain joins TRBV6-5 and TRBJ2-1, with 8 bases that match TRBD2. The CDR3 is 15 residues long. CDR1 is MNHEY, CDR2 SVGAGI, per germline. V trimming: 6 bases; J trimming: 0 bases; junction bases outside the gene matches: 4. In nucleotides, the CDR3 is TGTGCCAGCAGGCGGACTAGCCGCTCCTACAATGAGCAGTTCTTC. Protein product: CASRRTSRSYNEQFF.

This clone was observed a few times. The chain recombines TRBV9 with TRBJ2-1; 7 nucleotides match TRBD2. The CDR3 runs 15 residues. Germline V CDR1 and CDR2: SGDLS, YYNGEE. V shed 4 bases and J 12 bases; nucleotides not matched to a gene: 16. CDR3 residues: CASSPGEGLRYPQFF. The CDR3 coding sequence is TGTGCCAGCAGCCCCGGGGAGGGACTCCGATATCCGCAGTTCTTC.

This clone was counted a few times. The chain employs TRBV11-3 and TRBJ2-1, with 10 bases identical to TRBD1. With 1 base clipped from V and 7 bases from J, the junction kept 7 bases outside the gene matches. The CDR3 runs to 16 residues. Looked up from germline, CDR1 is SGHNT and CDR2 is YENEEA. The CDR3 loop is CASSLGGGTGVNEQFF. CDR3 DNA: TGTGCCAGCAGCTTAGGAGGAGGGACAGGGGTGAATGAGCAGTTCTTC.

This clone was seen more than once but under ten times. The chain combines TRBV6-1 with TRBJ1-1, with no clear D. Trimming stripped 5 bases from V and 1 base from J, with 8 bases between. CDR3 length: 13 residues. Germline V lookup: CDR1 MNHNS, CDR2 SASEGT. DNA of the CDR3: TGTGCCAGCAGTCCACAGCAGAACACTGAAGCTTTCTTT. This encodes CASSPQQNTEAFF.

The chain joins TRBV6-5 to TRBJ2-5; 9 bases align to TRBD2. The germline V gene encodes CDR1 MNHEY and CDR2 SVGAGI. V dropped 0 bases and J dropped 4; count of bases not matched to a gene: 6. The CDR3 length is 16 residues. The CDR3 protein is CASSYSSGSILETQYF. The CDR3 DNA reads as TGTGCCAGCAGTTACTCTAGCGGGAGTATTTTAGAGACCCAGTACTTC.

This clone was seen more than once but under ten times. In the same sample, other DNA sequences code for this CDR3. The J gene is TRBJ2-3, the V gene TRBV7-2; unclear D gene. Germline values: CDR1 SGHTA, CDR2 FQGNSA. The CDR3 is 12 amino acids. V dropped 3 bases and J dropped 2 bases, with 3 bases sitting between them. The CDR3 DNA is TGTGCCAGCAGCTTCAACACAGATACGCAGTATTTT. Its translation: CASSFNTDTQYF.

This clone was detected only a few times. V and J are TRBV7-8 and TRBJ2-7; D might be TRBD1 (5 bases). The CDR3 covers 14 residues. CDR1 and CDR2 (germline): SGHVS, FQNEAQ. Trimming cost V 5 bases and J 2 bases, with 13 bases left between them. The CDR3 DNA sequence: TGTGCCAGCAGCACAAGGACATTAACCTACGAGCAGTACTTC. It is translated as CASSTRTLTYEQYF.

The rearrangement links TRBV5-1 to TRBJ2-3; tentatively, D is TRBD2 (6 bases). Per germline, CDR1 SGHRS and CDR2 YFSETQ. The V end lost 4 bases, the J end lost 4 bases, and 13 bases lay between the germline ends. The CDR3 runs to 14 residues. CDR3 residues: CASSPGAGADTQYF. In DNA, the CDR3 is TGCGCCAGCAGCCCTGGAGCGGGTGCAGATACGCAGTATTTT.

This clone was seen more than once but under ten times. The chain combines TRBV9 with TRBJ2-1, with 7 bases fitting TRBD2. Germline V CDR1 and CDR2: SGDLS, YYNGEE. Trimming at V came to 5 bases and at J to 0 bases, leaving 5 bases not matched to a gene. The CDR3 has 15 residues. This chain's CDR3 is CASSRAGSSYNEQFF. The CDR3 DNA sequence: TGTGCCAGCAGTAGAGCGGGGAGCTCCTACAATGAGCAGTTCTTC.

The rearrangement joins TRBV19 to TRBJ2-1, with 7 nucleotides matching TRBD2. The CDR3 length is 17 residues. The V gene end was trimmed by 4 bases and the J gene end by 7 bases; junction bases not matched to a gene: 16. The V gene's germline CDR1 is LNHDA and CDR2 SQIVND (reference sequence). CDR3 residues: CASSSLRLLAEKNEQFF. CDR3 nucleotides: TGTGCCAGTAGTAGCCTCAGGTTGCTAGCGGAAAAAAATGAGCAGTTCTTC. The full variable domain, its missing parts supplied by reference TRBV19 and TRBJ2-1, is DGGITQSPKYLFRKEGQNVTLSCEQNLNHDAMYWYRQDPGQGLRLIYYSQIVNDFQKGDIAEGYSVSREKKESFPLTVTSAQKNPTAFYLCASSSLRLLAEKNEQFFGPGTRLTVL.

The V gene is TRBV2, the J gene TRBJ1-1; no clear D. Germline V gene data show CDR1 as SNHLY and CDR2 as FYNNEI. The ends were cut back, 7 bases at V and 1 base at J, with 4 bases in the middle. CDR3 length: 11 residues. In DNA form, the CDR3 reads TGTGCCAGCAAACAGAACACTGAAGCTTTCTTT. Its translation is CASKQNTEAFF.

This clone turned up a few times. The chain recombines TRBV25-1 with TRBJ2-1, with D possibly matching TRBD2 (5 bases). The length of the CDR3 is 16 residues. V was pared by 4 bases and J by 4 bases, with 17 bases between. CDR1 and CDR2 (germline): MGHDK, SYGVNS. DNA of the CDR3: TGTGCCAGCAGTGCGCCGGTAGGACTCCTTTACAATGAGCAGTTCTTC. This encodes CASSAPVGLLYNEQFF.

The rearrangement uses TRBV7-2 and TRBJ1-6, with 7 bases fitting TRBD1. The CDR3 loop spans 14 amino acids. Germline V gene sequence: CDR1 SGHTA, CDR2 FQGNSA. Unmatched junction bases numbered 7, after V lost 5 bases and J lost 9 bases. The CDR3: CASSPGAGGSPLHF. CDR3 DNA sequence: TGTGCCAGCAGCCCGGGGGCAGGGGGTTCACCCCTCCACTTT.